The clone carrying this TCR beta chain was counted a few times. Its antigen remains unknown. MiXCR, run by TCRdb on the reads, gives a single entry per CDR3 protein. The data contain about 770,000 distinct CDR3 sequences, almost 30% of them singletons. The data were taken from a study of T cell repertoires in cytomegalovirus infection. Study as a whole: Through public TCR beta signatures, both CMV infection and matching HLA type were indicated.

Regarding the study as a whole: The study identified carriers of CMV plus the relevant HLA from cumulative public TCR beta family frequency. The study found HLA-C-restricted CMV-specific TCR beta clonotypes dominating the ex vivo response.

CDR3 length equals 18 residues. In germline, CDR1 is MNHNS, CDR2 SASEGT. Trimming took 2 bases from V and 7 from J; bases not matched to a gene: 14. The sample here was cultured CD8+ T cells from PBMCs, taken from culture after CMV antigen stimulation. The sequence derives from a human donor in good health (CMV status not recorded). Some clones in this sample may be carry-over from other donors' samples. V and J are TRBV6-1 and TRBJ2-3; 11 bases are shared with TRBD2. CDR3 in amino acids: CASSELAGGNRWSNTQYF. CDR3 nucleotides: TGTGCCAGCAGTGAACTAGCGGGGGGAAACCGTTGGTCAAATACGCAGTATTTT.